This T cell receptor (beta chain) was observed in a study of blood T cell repertoires in COVID-19. Across the whole study: Specimens from acute and convalescent COVID-19 originated in the United States, Italy and Spain. The analysed material was cDNA or gDNA that came from T cells, B-cell-depleted T cells, or PBMCs.

Seattle cases were enrolled at active infection and followed longitudinally. In the original processing: Estimation of nucleated cell counts relied on the amplification of reference gene primers. This table comes from immunoSEQ multiplex PCR, and its TCRdb copy is limited to in-frame clones, with some not included. That table furnishes V, J and clone size, whereas the DNA furnished D and trimming. The sample has 200,000 or so clones, about 90% seen once; the top ten hold over 0.75%. The receptor was isolated from a man aged 55 to 69 with COVID-19, enrolled during active disease. The sample consisted of peripheral blood.

CDR3: CASSQAGAEETQYF. The CDR3 nucleotides read TGTGCCAGCAGCCAAGCAGGGGCGGAAGAGACCCAGTACTTC. The chain uses TRBV14 and TRBJ2-5; D perhaps matches TRBD1 (6 bases). The CDR3 covers 14 residues. Trimming stripped 1 base from V and 3 bases from J, with 9 bases between. Looked up from germline, CDR1 is SGHDN and CDR2 is FVKESK.